Listed here are 18 T cell receptor beta chains from one sample, sequenced in a study of beta chain features in type 1 diabetes. Study conclusions and caveats: In all four CD4+ subsets, TCRB CDR3 length was significantly, moderately reduced in type 1 diabetes.

Their cognate antigens are unknown. Expressed TCRB transcripts were sequenced because the isolated RNA had all been reverse transcribed beforehand. Sequencing was performed with immunoSEQ multiplex PCR; in TCRdb, only in-frame clones are kept and a portion is missing. The sample lists 140,000 to 150,000 clones, about 13% occurring once. Sequenced sample: central memory CD4+ T cells from blood. These receptors were collected from a man between 18 and 35 years old with type 1 diabetes.

This clone has ten or more counts. The chain couples TRBV10-3 to TRBJ2-4; 7 bases fit TRBD1. The junction had 2 bases not matched to a gene; V was cut back by 0 bases and J by 6 bases. The CDR3 is 14 residues long. From germline, CDR1 is ENHRY and CDR2 SYGVKD. The DNA of the CDR3 is TGTGCCATCAGTGAGTCACGGGACAGAAACATTCAGTACTTC. This translates into CAISESRDRNIQYF.

This clone occurred a few times. This rearrangement joins TRBV4-1 to TRBJ2-1; D remains unclear. Germline V gives CDR1 MGHRA, CDR2 YSYEKL. The V gene lost 0 bases and the J gene lost 0 bases, with 12 bases spanning the gap. There are 17 residues in the CDR3. The CDR3 loop reads CASSQDVQESSYNEQFF. The CDR3 nucleotides are TGCGCCAGCAGCCAAGATGTCCAGGAGAGCTCCTACAATGAGCAGTTCTTC.

This clone occurred a few times. V gene TRBV5-1 combines with J gene TRBJ2-1; the D gene is possibly TRBD2 (5 bases). Germline V CDR1 and CDR2: SGHRS, YFSETQ. The CDR3 spans 15 residues. The V end lost 3 bases, the J end lost 3 bases, and 13 bases lay between the germline ends. CDR3 amino acids: CASSSGLVGYNEQFF. Here the CDR3 DNA reads TGCGCCAGCAGCTCCGGACTGGTGGGCTACAATGAGCAGTTCTTC.

This clone was picked up a small number of times. The chain employs TRBV27 and TRBJ2-2, with D tentatively TRBD1 (6 bases). V lost 8 bases, J lost 6 bases, and 16 bases lay in between. This CDR3 comprises 14 residues. Germline values: CDR1 MNHEY, CDR2 SMNVEV (reference sequence). CDR3 sequence reads: CASQGLGGAGELFF. The CDR3 region has the DNA TGTGCCAGCCAGGGCTTAGGGGGAGCCGGGGAGCTGTTTTTT.

The CDR3 loop reads CASSPGGANQETQYF. CDR3 DNA sequence: TGTGCCAGCAGTCCCGGGGGGGCCAACCAAGAGACCCAGTACTTC. The J gene is TRBJ2-5, the V gene TRBV2; 8 bases line up with TRBD2. Trimming cost V 5 bases and J 0 bases; bases outside gene matches: 5. The CDR3 totals 15 residues. Germline assignment: CDR1 SNHLY and CDR2 FYNNEI. The full variable domain, with the rest looked up from reference TRBV2 and TRBJ2-5, is EPEVTQTPSHQVTQMGQEVILRCVPISNHLYFYWYRQILGQKVEFLVSFYNNEISEKSEIFDDQFSVERPDGSNFTLKIRSTKLEDSAMYFCASSPGGANQETQYFGPGTRLLVL.

This clone was detected a few times. The chain uses TRBV11-3 and TRBJ2-1; weak D call: TRBD2 (5 bases). The CDR3 runs 15 residues. Germline CDR1 is SGHNT and CDR2 is YENEEA. The germline V and J ends were trimmed by 3 bases and 4 bases, with 13 bases remaining between them. The CDR3: CASSLDGKWYNEQFF. The CDR3 DNA follows: TGTGCCAGCAGCTTGGACGGGAAATGGTACAATGAGCAGTTCTTC. Filled out from reference TRBV11-3 and TRBJ2-1, the complete variable domain reads EAGVVQSPRYKIIEKKQPVAFWCNPISGHNTLYWYLQNLGQGPELLIRYENEEAVDDSQLPKDRFSAERLKGVDSTLKIQPAELGDSAVYLCASSLDGKWYNEQFFGPGTRLTVL.

In its sample, this clone was seen a few times. This chain links TRBV14 with TRBJ2-1; the D gene could be TRBD1 or TRBD2 (6 bases each). The CDR3 is made up of 15 amino acids. Germline loops: CDR1 SGHDN, CDR2 FVKESK. The V end lost 4 bases, the J end lost 7 bases, and 17 bases lay between the germline ends. This chain's CDR3 is CASSPRGGKGNEQFF. The DNA for the CDR3 is TGTGCCAGCAGCCCACGAGGGGGGAAGGGGAATGAGCAGTTCTTC.

V gene TRBV11-3 combines with J gene TRBJ2-7; D is undetermined. Germline V CDR1 and CDR2: SGHNT, YENEEA. Trimming took 2 bases from V and 2 from J, leaving 10 bases between them. This CDR3 is 14 amino acids long. The CDR3 DNA reads as TGTGCCAGCAGCTTAAGCGTAGGCGCCTACGAGCAGTACTTC. Its protein is CASSLSVGAYEQYF. The full variable domain, its missing parts supplied by reference TRBV11-3 and TRBJ2-7, is EAGVVQSPRYKIIEKKQPVAFWCNPISGHNTLYWYLQNLGQGPELLIRYENEEAVDDSQLPKDRFSAERLKGVDSTLKIQPAELGDSAVYLCASSLSVGAYEQYFGPGTRLTVT.

This clone has a count of ten or more. The same CDR3 can be traced to other DNA sequences in this sample. V and J are TRBV30 and TRBJ1-1, with unresolved D. The CDR3 has 13 amino acids. V lost 0 bases to trimming and J lost 1 base, with 6 bases between them. Germline V gives CDR1 GTSNPN, CDR2 SVGIG (reference sequence). CDR3 nucleotide sequence: TGTGCCTGGAGTGTACAAGCGAACACTGAAGCTTTCTTT. It translates to CAWSVQANTEAFF.

The genes are TRBV9 and TRBJ2-5, with 8 bases aligning to TRBD2. V lost 4 bases and J lost 9; bases outside the gene matches: 11. This CDR3 contains 14 residues. In germline, CDR1 is SGDLS, CDR2 YYNGEE. The CDR3: CASSPAGTRTPQYF. CDR3 nucleotide sequence: TGTGCCAGCAGCCCCGCCGGGACTAGGACGCCCCAGTACTTC. Variable domain in full (rest from reference TRBV9 and TRBJ2-5): DSGVTQTPKHLITATGQRVTLRCSPRSGDLSVYWYQQSLDQGLQFLIQYYNGEERAKGNILERFSAQQFPDLHSELNLSSLELGDSALYFCASSPAGTRTPQYFGPGTRLLVL.

This clone was picked up many times. The genes are TRBV13 and TRBJ2-5; D gene unclear. V was pared by 2 bases and J by 1 base, with 8 bases between. Germline V gene lookup returns CDR1 PRHDT and CDR2 FYEKMQ (reference sequence). The CDR3 covers 14 residues. In nucleotides, the CDR3 is TGTGCCAGCAGCTTAAAATCGGGCCAAGAGACCCAGTACTTC. Amino acids: CASSLKSGQETQYF.

This clone was counted once. The genes are TRBV6-1 and TRBJ2-1, with a tentative D call TRBD2 (6 bases). The CDR3 has 13 residues. Germline V gene lookup returns CDR1 MNHNS and CDR2 SASEGT. The V and J ends lost 5 bases and 7 bases respectively, with 12 bases between them. DNA of the CDR3: TGTGCCAGCAGTCGGCAAGGAGGGAATGAGCAGTTCTTC. It codes for CASSRQGGNEQFF.

This clone was observed a handful of times. The chain couples TRBV5-6 to TRBJ2-2; D tentatively fits TRBD1 or TRBD2 (5 bases each). The ends were cut back, 0 bases at V and 4 bases at J, with 13 bases in the middle. This CDR3 spans 16 amino acids. CDR1 and CDR2 (germline): SGHDT, YYEEEE. The DNA of the CDR3 is TGTGCCAGCAGCTTGGAACCCCAGGGACCCACCGGGGAGCTGTTTTTT. Its translation: CASSLEPQGPTGELFF.

This clone was picked up a small number of times. J is TRBJ1-1 and V is TRBV30; D is ambiguous. The germline CDR1 and CDR2 sequences are GTSNPN and SVGIG (reference sequence). The CDR3 totals 14 residues. V lost 0 bases to trimming and J lost 0 bases, with 8 bases between them. CDR3 region: CAWSVKMMNTEAFF. As DNA, the CDR3 is TGTGCCTGGAGTGTAAAGATGATGAACACTGAAGCTTTCTTT.

This clone has a handful of counts. The gene calls are TRBV6-6 and TRBJ2-7; D is ambiguous. The germline CDR1 and CDR2 sequences are MNHNY and SVGAGI (reference sequence). The CDR3 runs 11 residues. V was trimmed by 7 bases and J by 3 bases, leaving 7 bases between them. The CDR3 DNA sequence: TGTGCCAGCATGGGTCGCTACGAGCAGTACTTC. This codes for CASMGRYEQYF.

This clone was observed many times. Here the CDR3 reads CASSQVSTQETQYF. The DNA for the CDR3 is TGCGCCAGCAGCCAAGTCTCTACCCAAGAGACCCAGTACTTC. This chain joins TRBV4-1 and TRBJ2-5; no definite D call. Germline CDR1 is MGHRA and CDR2 is YSYEKL. V was cut by 1 base and J by 1 base, with 7 bases left in between. This CDR3 comprises 14 residues.

This clone showed up just a few times. The V and J genes are TRBV7-8 and TRBJ2-3, with TRBD1 matching 7 bases. The germline V gene encodes CDR1 SGHVS and CDR2 FQNEAQ. The junction had 1 base not matched to a gene; V was cut back by 1 base and J by 0 bases. The CDR3 runs 15 residues. Written as DNA, the CDR3 is TGTGCCAGCAGCTTAGTACAGGGGAGCACAGATACGCAGTATTTT. Protein product: CASSLVQGSTDTQYF.

This clone appeared a few times. The chain links TRBV2 to TRBJ1-4; TRBD1 matches at 10 bases. J lost 3 bases, V lost 6 bases, and 4 bases had no gene match. This CDR3 has 15 amino acids. Germline V gene data show CDR1 as SNHLY and CDR2 as FYNNEI. In DNA form, the CDR3 reads TGTGCCAGCAGCCTGGGACAGGGGCCTAATGAAAAACTGTTTTTT. Translated, it gives CASSLGQGPNEKLFF.